Listed below are T cell receptor beta chains from one sample, sequenced in a study of T cell responses to AZD1222 COVID-19 vaccine. Sequenced by immunoSEQ multiplex PCR; TCRdb stores in-frame clones only, minus some. The sample lists about 110,000 clones; around nine tenths were seen once. Sequenced here: peripheral blood, sampled 28 days after the second AZD1222 dose. These receptors originate from an adult who received the AZD1222 COVID-19 vaccine. CDR3s include the opening cysteine and the closing phenylalanine or tryptophan. D genes are given only for firm matches. Clone sizes are given selectively: once, few, many, or a class where the clone is expanded.

V: TRBV12-3/TRBV12-4; size: NA; D: NA; J: TRBJ1-2; CDR3: CASSRSGYTF; DNA: TGTGCCAGCAGCCGATCTGGCTACACCTTC
V: TRBV27; size: NA; D: NA; J: TRBJ2-1; CDR3: CASSFRHPYNEQFF; DNA: TGTGCCAGCAGTTTCAGGCATCCCTACAATGAGCAGTTCTTC
V: TRBV5-1; size: NA; D: TRBD1; J: TRBJ1-1; CDR3: CASSLRQGSRTEAFF; DNA: TGCGCCAGCAGCTTAAGACAGGGATCGCGCACTGAAGCTTTCTTT
V: TRBV5-8; size: NA; D: TRBD1; J: TRBJ1-2; CDR3: CASSFTIGTGVGYTF; DNA: TGTGCCAGCAGCTTCACCATTGGGACAGGGGTTGGCTACACCTTC
V: TRBV7-8; size: NA; D: NA; J: TRBJ1-5; CDR3: CASSLAGGFNQPQHF; DNA: TGTGCCAGCAGCTTAGCCGGGGGCTTCAATCAGCCCCAGCATTTT
V: TRBV24-1; size: NA; D: NA; J: TRBJ2-3; CDR3: CATSGGQSTDTQYF; DNA: TGTGCCACCAGTGGTGGACAGAGCACAGATACGCAGTATTTT
V: TRBV11-3; size: NA; D: NA; J: TRBJ1-1; CDR3: CASSLSGSPEAFF; DNA: TGTGCCAGCAGCTTATCCGGGTCCCCTGAAGCTTTCTTT
V: TRBV3-1/TRBV3-2; size: NA; D: NA; J: TRBJ2-5; CDR3: CASSQAGQETQYF; DNA: TGTGCCAGCAGCCAAGCGGGGCAAGAGACCCAGTACTTC
V: TRBV5-1; size: NA; D: TRBD1; J: TRBJ2-7; CDR3: CASTLQGGPYEQYF; DNA: TGCGCCAGCACCCTACAGGGGGGCCCCTACGAGCAGTACTTC
V: TRBV6-5; size: NA; D: NA; J: TRBJ1-1; CDR3: CASSWKTEGTTEAFF; DNA: TGTGCCAGCAGTTGGAAGACGGAGGGGACCACTGAAGCTTTCTTT
V: TRBV12-3/TRBV12-4; size: once; D: NA; J: TRBJ2-3; CDR3: CASSRTDTQYF; DNA: TGTGCCAGCAGTCGTACAGATACGCAGTATTTT
V: TRBV19; size: NA; D: NA; J: TRBJ2-3; CDR3: CASSIVPHDTQYF; DNA: TGTGCCAGTAGTATAGTCCCCCACGATACGCAGTATTTT
V: TRBV5-6; size: NA; D: TRBD1; J: TRBJ2-3; CDR3: CASSLGRGRSDTQYF; DNA: TGTGCCAGCAGCTTGGGTAGGGGGCGGTCAGATACGCAGTATTTT
V: TRBV5-4; size: NA; D: TRBD2; J: TRBJ2-5; CDR3: CASSFRTSGRGRETQYF; DNA: TGTGCCAGCAGCTTCCGGACTAGCGGGAGGGGTCGAGAGACCCAGTACTTC
V: TRBV6-1; size: NA; D: TRBD1; J: TRBJ1-5; CDR3: CASSEWTGGNQPQHF; DNA: TGCGCCAGCAGTGAATGGACAGGGGGCAATCAGCCCCAGCATTTT
V: TRBV5-1; size: NA; D: TRBD2; J: TRBJ2-1; CDR3: CASSRGGDGYNEQFF; DNA: TGCGCCAGCTCCCGTGGGGGGGACGGATACAATGAGCAGTTCTTC
V: TRBV7-9; size: NA; D: NA; J: TRBJ1-6; CDR3: CASSLAGGRAVSPLHF; DNA: TGTGCCAGCAGCTTAGCGGGGGGGCGCGCAGTTTCACCCCTCCACTTT
V: TRBV19; size: NA; D: NA; J: TRBJ2-3; CDR3: CASMWGGTQYF; DNA: TGTGCCAGTATGTGGGGCGGTACGCAGTATTTT
V: TRBV15; size: NA; D: TRBD1; J: TRBJ2-3; CDR3: CATSAGTGAKDTQYF; DNA: TGTGCCACCAGCGCCGGGACAGGGGCGAAAGATACGCAGTATTTT
V: TRBV19; size: NA; D: NA; J: TRBJ1-2; CDR3: CASSIAGSRANYGYTF; DNA: TGTGCCAGTAGTATAGCTGGGAGTAGAGCTAACTATGGCTACACCTTC
V: TRBV20-1; size: NA; D: NA; J: TRBJ2-5; CDR3: CSGAVLETQYF; DNA: TGCAGTGGGGCAGTTTTAGAGACCCAGTACTTC
V: TRBV7-9; size: once; D: NA; J: TRBJ2-2; CDR3: CASSPTGPKRESGELFF; DNA: TGTGCCAGCAGCCCGACGGGCCCCAAGAGAGAGAGCGGGGAGCTGTTTTTT
V: TRBV2; size: NA; D: TRBD1; J: TRBJ1-5; CDR3: CASLLGTADQPQHF; DNA: TGTGCCAGCCTTCTCGGGACAGCCGATCAGCCCCAGCATTTT
V: TRBV27; size: NA; D: NA; J: TRBJ1-1; CDR3: CASSTVNTEAFF; DNA: TGTGCCAGCAGTACGGTGAACACTGAAGCTTTCTTT
V: TRBV25-1; size: NA; D: TRBD2; J: TRBJ2-2; CDR3: CASSGRSGGRIGELFF; DNA: TGTGCCAGCAGTGGAAGGAGTGGCGGGAGAATCGGGGAGCTGTTTTTT
V: TRBV11-2; size: once; D: TRBD1; J: TRBJ2-7; CDR3: CASSADRNYGEQYF; DNA: TGTGCCAGCAGCGCGGACAGGAACTACGGCGAGCAGTACTTC
V: TRBV30; size: NA; D: TRBD1; J: TRBJ1-4; CDR3: CAWSAGTDEKLFF; DNA: TGTGCCTGGAGTGCCGGGACAGATGAAAAACTGTTTTTT
V: TRBV3-1/TRBV3-2; size: once; D: NA; J: TRBJ1-2; CDR3: CASSQGTAYGYTF; DNA: TGTGCCAGCAGCCAAGGGACAGCATATGGCTACACCTTC
V: TRBV7-8; size: NA; D: TRBD1; J: TRBJ1-1; CDR3: CASSGNRGRVTEAFF; DNA: TGTGCCAGCAGCGGTAACAGGGGGCGAGTAACTGAAGCTTTCTTT
V: TRBV4-3; size: NA; D: NA; J: TRBJ2-6; CDR3: CASSPIRDLYSGANVLTF; DNA: TGCGCCAGCAGCCCGATTAGAGACTTGTACTCTGGGGCCAACGTCCTGACTTTC
V: TRBV4-1; size: NA; D: TRBD1; J: TRBJ1-5; CDR3: CASSQGQGFYQPQHF; DNA: TGCGCCAGCAGCCAAGGACAGGGTTTCTATCAGCCCCAGCATTTT
V: TRBV7-2; size: NA; D: TRBD2; J: TRBJ2-7; CDR3: CASSLGASGGPYEQYF; DNA: TGTGCCAGCAGCTTAGGGGCTAGCGGGGGACCCTACGAGCAGTACTTC
V: TRBV28; size: once; D: TRBD1; J: TRBJ1-6; CDR3: CASSLPTGYNSPLHF; DNA: TGTGCCAGCAGTTTACCGACAGGGTATAATTCACCCCTCCACTTT
V: TRBV10-3; size: NA; D: NA; J: TRBJ1-6; CDR3: CAISDTNREKSPLHF; DNA: TGTGCCATCAGTGATACGAACAGGGAAAAATCACCCCTCCACTTT
V: TRBV5-1; size: NA; D: TRBD1; J: TRBJ1-4; CDR3: CASSGTDYATNEKLFF; DNA: TGCGCCAGCAGCGGGACAGACTATGCAACTAATGAAAAACTGTTTTTT
V: TRBV5-6; size: NA; D: NA; J: TRBJ1-2; CDR3: CASSSTVYGYTF; DNA: TGTGCCAGCAGCAGTACAGTCTATGGCTACACCTTC
V: TRBV27; size: NA; D: NA; J: TRBJ1-1; CDR3: CASSLGQWNTEAFF; DNA: TGTGCCAGCAGTTTAGGGCAGTGGAACACTGAAGCTTTCTTT
V: TRBV12-3/TRBV12-4; size: NA; D: NA; J: TRBJ1-5; CDR3: CASSPFLGGPQHF; DNA: TGTGCCAGCAGTCCCTTTTTGGGGGGGCCCCAGCATTTT
V: TRBV15; size: NA; D: NA; J: TRBJ2-7; CDR3: CATSSSLTSIYEQYF; DNA: TGTGCCACCAGCAGCTCACTCACTTCCATATACGAGCAGTACTTC
V: TRBV19; size: NA; D: NA; J: TRBJ1-3; CDR3: CASSQQSADTGNTIYF; DNA: TGTGCCAGTAGTCAGCAAAGCGCAGACACTGGAAACACCATATATTTT
V: TRBV30; size: NA; D: TRBD1; J: TRBJ1-5; CDR3: CAWSVGRDRDFYSNQPQHF; DNA: TGTGCCTGGAGTGTAGGGAGGGACAGGGATTTTTATAGCAATCAGCCCCAGCATTTT
V: TRBV5-1; size: NA; D: TRBD2; J: TRBJ2-2; CDR3: CASSPRTSGNTGELFF; DNA: TGCGCCAGCAGCCCCAGGACTAGCGGGAACACCGGGGAGCTGTTTTTT
V: TRBV4-1; size: NA; D: NA; J: TRBJ2-5; CDR3: CASSQDRGLGETQYF; DNA: TGCGCCAGCAGCCAAGATCGGGGCCTGGGGGAGACCCAGTACTTC
V: TRBV6-5; size: NA; D: TRBD1; J: TRBJ1-6; CDR3: CASSYSGQGNSPLHF; DNA: TGTGCCAGCAGTTACTCAGGACAGGGGAATTCACCCCTCCACTTT
V: TRBV3-1/TRBV3-2; size: NA; D: TRBD2; J: TRBJ2-1; CDR3: CASSVGLAEDSSYNEQFF; DNA: TGTGCCAGCAGCGTGGGACTAGCGGAGGACAGCTCCTACAATGAGCAGTTCTTC